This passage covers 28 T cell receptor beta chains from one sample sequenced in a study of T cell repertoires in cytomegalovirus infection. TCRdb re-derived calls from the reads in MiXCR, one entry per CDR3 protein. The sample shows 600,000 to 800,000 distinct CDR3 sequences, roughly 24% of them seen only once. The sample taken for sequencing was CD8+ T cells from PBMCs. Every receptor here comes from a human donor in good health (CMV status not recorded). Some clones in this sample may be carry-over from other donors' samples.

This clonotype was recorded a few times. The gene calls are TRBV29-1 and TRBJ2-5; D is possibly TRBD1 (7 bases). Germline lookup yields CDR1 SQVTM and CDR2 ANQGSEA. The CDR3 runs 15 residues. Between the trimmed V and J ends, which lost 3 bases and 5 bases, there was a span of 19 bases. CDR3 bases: TGCAGCGTTGATGGGATCAGGGGGGTGGTGGAGACCCAGTACTTC. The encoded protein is CSVDGIRGVVETQYF.

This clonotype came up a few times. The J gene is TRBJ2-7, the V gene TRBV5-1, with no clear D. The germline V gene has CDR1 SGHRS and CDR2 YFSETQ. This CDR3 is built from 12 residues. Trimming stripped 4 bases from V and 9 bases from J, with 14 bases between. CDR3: CASSPEEGRQYF. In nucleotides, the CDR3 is TGCGCCAGCAGCCCGGAAGAAGGGCGGCAGTACTTC.

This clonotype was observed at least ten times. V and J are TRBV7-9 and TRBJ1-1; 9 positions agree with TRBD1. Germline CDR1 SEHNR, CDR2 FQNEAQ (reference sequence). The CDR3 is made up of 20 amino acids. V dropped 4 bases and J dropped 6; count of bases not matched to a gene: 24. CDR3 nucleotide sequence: TGTGCCAGCAGCTCGTTAGCCTACAGGGGGCGCGAGGAGGTTGACTCTGAAGCTTTCTTT. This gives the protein CASSSLAYRGREEVDSEAFF.

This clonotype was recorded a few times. The CDR3 nucleotides read TGCAGTGCTGGCCGGGAACCTAAACTTTGGGCTAACTATGGCTACACCTTC. This codes for CSAGREPKLWANYGYTF. J is TRBJ1-2 and V is TRBV20-1, with unresolved D. There are 17 residues in the CDR3. Trimming stripped 5 bases from V and 0 bases from J, with 22 bases between. CDR1 DFQATT and CDR2 SNEGSKA come from the germline V gene (reference sequence).

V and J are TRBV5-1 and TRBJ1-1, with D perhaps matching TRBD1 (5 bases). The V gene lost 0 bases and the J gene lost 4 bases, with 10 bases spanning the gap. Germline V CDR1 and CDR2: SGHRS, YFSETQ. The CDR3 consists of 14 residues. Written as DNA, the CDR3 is TGCGCCAGCAGCTTGGAGCCAGGGACCACTGAAGCTTTCTTT. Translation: CASSLEPGTTEAFF.

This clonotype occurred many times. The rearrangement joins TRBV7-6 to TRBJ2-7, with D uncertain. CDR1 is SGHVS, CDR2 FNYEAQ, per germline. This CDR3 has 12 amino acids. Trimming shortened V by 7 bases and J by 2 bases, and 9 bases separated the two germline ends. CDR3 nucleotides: TGTGCCAGCAAGAACGGTCCCTACGAGCAGTACTTC. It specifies CASKNGPYEQYF.

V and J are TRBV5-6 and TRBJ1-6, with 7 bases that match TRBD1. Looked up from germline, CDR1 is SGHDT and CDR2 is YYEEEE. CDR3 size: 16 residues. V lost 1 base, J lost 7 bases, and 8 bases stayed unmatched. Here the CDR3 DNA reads TGTGCCAGCAGCTTGCTTACAACAGGGGTCAATTCACCCCTCCACTTT. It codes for CASSLLTTGVNSPLHF.

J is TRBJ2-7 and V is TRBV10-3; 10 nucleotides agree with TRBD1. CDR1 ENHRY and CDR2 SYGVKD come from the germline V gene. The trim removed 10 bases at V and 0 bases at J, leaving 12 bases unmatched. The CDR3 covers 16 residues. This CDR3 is CATRDRGSASSYEQYV. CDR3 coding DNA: TGTGCCACCCGGGACAGGGGTTCCGCAAGCTCCTACGAGCAGTACGTC.

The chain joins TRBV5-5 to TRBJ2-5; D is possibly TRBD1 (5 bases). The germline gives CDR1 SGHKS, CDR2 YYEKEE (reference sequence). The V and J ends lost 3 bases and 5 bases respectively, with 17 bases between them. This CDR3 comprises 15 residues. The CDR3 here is CASSSGQGISETQYF. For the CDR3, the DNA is TGTGCCAGCAGCTCCGGGCAGGGAATATCGGAGACCCAGTACTTC.

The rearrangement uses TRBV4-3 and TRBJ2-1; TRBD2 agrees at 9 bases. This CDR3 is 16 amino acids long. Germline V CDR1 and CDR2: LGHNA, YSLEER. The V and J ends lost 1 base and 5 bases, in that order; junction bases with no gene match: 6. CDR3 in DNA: TGCGCCAGCAGCCAAGCGGAGCGGGGGGTAAACAATGAGCAGTTCTTC. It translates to CASSQAERGVNNEQFF.

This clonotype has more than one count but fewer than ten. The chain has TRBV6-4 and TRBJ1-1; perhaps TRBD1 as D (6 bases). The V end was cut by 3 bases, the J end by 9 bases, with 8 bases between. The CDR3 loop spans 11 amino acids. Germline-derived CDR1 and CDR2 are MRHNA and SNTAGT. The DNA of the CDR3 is TGTGCCAGCAGTGAGCAGGGGAAAGCTTTCTTT. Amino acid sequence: CASSEQGKAFF.

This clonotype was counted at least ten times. The CDR3 is CASSLSAGGLYNEQFF. The CDR3 DNA is TGTGCCAGCAGCTTATCGGCGGGGGGGCTATACAATGAGCAGTTCTTC. This chain links TRBV7-8 with TRBJ2-1; 9 nucleotides agree with TRBD2. The CDR3 runs to 16 residues. After removal of 2 bases from V and 4 bases from J, the junction contained 6 bases not matched to a gene. CDR1 and CDR2 (germline): SGHVS, FQNEAQ.

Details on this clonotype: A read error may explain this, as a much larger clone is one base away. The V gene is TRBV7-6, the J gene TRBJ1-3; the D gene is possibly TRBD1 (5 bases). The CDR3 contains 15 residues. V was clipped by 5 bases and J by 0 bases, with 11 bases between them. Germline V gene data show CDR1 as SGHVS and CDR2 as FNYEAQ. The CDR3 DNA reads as TGTGCCAGCAGCCAGGAACAGGACTCTGGAAACACCATATATTTT. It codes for CASSQEQDSGNTIYF.

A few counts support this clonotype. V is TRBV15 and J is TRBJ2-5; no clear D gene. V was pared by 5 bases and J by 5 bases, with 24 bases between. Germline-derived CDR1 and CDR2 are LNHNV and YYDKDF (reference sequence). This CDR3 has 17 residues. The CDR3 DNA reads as TGTGCCACCAGCCAAGCTGCGAGGCGTCGGTCTGCTGAGACCCAGTACTTC. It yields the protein CATSQAARRRSAETQYF.

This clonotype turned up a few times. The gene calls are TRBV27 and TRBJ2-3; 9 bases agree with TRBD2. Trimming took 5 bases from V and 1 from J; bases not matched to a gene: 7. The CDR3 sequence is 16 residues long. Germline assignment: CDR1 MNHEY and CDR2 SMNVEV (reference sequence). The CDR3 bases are TGTGCCAGCAGTCGAACCTTAGCGGGAGGCACAGATACGCAGTATTTT. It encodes CASSRTLAGGTDTQYF.

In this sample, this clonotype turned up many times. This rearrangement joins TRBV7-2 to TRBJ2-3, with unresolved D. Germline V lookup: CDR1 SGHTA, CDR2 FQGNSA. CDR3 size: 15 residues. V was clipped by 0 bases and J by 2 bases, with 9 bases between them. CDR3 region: CASSLALAPTDTQYF. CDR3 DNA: TGTGCCAGCAGCTTAGCGCTCGCACCCACAGATACGCAGTATTTT.

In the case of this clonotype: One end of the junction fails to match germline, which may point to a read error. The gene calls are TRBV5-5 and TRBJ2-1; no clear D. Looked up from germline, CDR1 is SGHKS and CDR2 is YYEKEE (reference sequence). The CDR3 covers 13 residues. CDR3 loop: CASSLVVYDEQFF. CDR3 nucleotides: TGTGCCAGCAGCTTGGTAGTCTACGATGAGCAGTTCTTC.

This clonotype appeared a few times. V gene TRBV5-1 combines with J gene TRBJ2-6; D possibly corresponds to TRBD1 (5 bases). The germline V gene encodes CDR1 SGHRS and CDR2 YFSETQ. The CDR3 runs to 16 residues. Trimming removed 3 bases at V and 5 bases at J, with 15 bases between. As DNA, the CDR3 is TGCGCCAGCAGCTCCAAGCCCCTGGACAGGGCCAACGTCCTGACTTTC. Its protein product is CASSSKPLDRANVLTF.

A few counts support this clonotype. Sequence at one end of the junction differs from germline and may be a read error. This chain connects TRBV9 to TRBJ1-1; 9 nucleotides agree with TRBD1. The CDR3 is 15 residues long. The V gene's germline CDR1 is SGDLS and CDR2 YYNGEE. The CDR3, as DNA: TGTGCCAGCAGCGTCACAGGGGGCAAGAACGCTGAAGCTTTCTTT. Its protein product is CASSVTGGKNAEAFF.

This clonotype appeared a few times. CDR3: CASWTGLLEQYF. The CDR3 nucleotides read TGTGCCAGCTGGACAGGTCTTCTCGAGCAGTACTTC. This sequence joins TRBV2 and TRBJ2-7, with 7 bases aligning to TRBD1. Trimming cost V 8 bases and J 6 bases; bases outside gene matches: 7. There are 12 residues in the CDR3. Germline V CDR1 and CDR2: SNHLY, FYNNEI.

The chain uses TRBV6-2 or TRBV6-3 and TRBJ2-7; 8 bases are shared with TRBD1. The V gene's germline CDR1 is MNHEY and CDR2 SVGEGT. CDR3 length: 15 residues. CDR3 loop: CVSSYSWDRRYEQYV. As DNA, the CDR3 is TGTGTCAGCAGTTACTCGTGGGACAGGAGGTACGAGCAGTACGTC.

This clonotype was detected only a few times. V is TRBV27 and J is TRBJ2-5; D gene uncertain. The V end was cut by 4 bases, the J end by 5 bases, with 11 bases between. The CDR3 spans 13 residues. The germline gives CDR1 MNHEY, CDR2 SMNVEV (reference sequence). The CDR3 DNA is TGTGCCAGCAGTTCGGGTGTTTGGGAGACCCAGTACTTC. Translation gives CASSSGVWETQYF.

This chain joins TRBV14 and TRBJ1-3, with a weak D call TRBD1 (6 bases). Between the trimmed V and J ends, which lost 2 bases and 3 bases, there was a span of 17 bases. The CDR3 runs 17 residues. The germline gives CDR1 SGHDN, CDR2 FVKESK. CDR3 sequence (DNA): TGTGCCAGCAGCCAATATCGGAGACAGGCCTATGGAAACACCATATATTTT. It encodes CASSQYRRQAYGNTIYF. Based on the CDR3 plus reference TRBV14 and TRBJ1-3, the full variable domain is EAGVTQFPSHSVIEKGQTVTLRCDPISGHDNLYWYRRVMGKEIKFLLHFVKESKQDESGMPNNRFLAERTGGTYSTLKVQPAELEDSGVYFCASSQYRRQAYGNTIYFGEGSWLTVV.

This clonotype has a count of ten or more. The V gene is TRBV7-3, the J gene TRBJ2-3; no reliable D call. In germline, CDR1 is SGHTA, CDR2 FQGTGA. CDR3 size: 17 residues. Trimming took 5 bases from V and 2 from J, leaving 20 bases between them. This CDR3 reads CASSPLGGLPFTDTQYF. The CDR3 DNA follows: TGTGCCAGCAGCCCCCTCGGCGGTCTGCCTTTCACAGATACGCAGTATTTT.

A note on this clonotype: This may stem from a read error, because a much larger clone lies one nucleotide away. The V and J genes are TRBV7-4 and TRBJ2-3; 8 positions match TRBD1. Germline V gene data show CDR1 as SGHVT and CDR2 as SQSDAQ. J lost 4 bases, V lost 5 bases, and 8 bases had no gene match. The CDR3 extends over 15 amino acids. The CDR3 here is CASSHVTGAADTQYF. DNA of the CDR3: TGTGCCAGCAGCCACGTGACAGGGGCTGCAGATACGCAGTATTTT. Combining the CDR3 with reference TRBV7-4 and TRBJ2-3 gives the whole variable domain GAGVSQSPRYKVAKRGRDVALRCDSISGHVTLYWYRQTLGQGSEVLTYSQSDAQRDKSGRPSGRFSAERPERSVSTLKIQRTEQGDSAVYLCASSHVTGAADTQYFGPGTRLTVL.

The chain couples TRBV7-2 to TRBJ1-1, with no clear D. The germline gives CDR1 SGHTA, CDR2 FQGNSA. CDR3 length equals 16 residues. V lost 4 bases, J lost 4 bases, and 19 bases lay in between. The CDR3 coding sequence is TGTGCCAGCAGCTCGTCAAGTTGGGTCCGGGGCACTGAAGCTTTCTTT. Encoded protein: CASSSSSWVRGTEAFF.

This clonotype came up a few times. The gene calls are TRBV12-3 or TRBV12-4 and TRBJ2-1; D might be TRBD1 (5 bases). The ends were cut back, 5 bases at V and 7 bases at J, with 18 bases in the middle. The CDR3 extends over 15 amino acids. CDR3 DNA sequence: TGTGCCAGCAGTCCCCCGACAGAAGCTAGGAATGAGCAGTTCTTC. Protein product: CASSPPTEARNEQFF.

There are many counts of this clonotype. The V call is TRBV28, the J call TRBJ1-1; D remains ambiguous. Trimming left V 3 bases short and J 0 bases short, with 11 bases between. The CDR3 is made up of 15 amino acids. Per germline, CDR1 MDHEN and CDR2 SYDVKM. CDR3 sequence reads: CASSLRRGMNTEAFF. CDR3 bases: TGTGCCAGCAGTTTGAGGAGAGGGATGAACACTGAAGCTTTCTTT.